This T cell receptor (beta chain) was identified during a study of T-cell reconstitution after alpha-beta-depleted transplantation in children. The V and J ends lost 5 bases and 2 bases respectively, with 9 bases between them. The CDR3 is made up of 13 amino acids. The germline V gene encodes CDR1 LGHDT and CDR2 YNNKEL (reference sequence). The authors prepared the TCRbeta library with unique molecular identifiers. TCRdb ran MiXCR on the PCR reads and lists one entry per CDR3 protein. The profile shows about 360,000 distinct CDR3 sequences, about 14% of them singletons. The sequence derives from a human donor who donated a stem cell graft to a child with Fanconi anemia. V gene TRBV3-1 combines with J gene TRBJ1-2, with D hard to call. The sample in question was PBMCs, obtained from the stem cell graft. CDR3 loop: CASSFGVNYGYTF. The CDR3 DNA reads TGTGCCAGCAGCTTCGGAGTAAACTATGGCTACACCTTC.